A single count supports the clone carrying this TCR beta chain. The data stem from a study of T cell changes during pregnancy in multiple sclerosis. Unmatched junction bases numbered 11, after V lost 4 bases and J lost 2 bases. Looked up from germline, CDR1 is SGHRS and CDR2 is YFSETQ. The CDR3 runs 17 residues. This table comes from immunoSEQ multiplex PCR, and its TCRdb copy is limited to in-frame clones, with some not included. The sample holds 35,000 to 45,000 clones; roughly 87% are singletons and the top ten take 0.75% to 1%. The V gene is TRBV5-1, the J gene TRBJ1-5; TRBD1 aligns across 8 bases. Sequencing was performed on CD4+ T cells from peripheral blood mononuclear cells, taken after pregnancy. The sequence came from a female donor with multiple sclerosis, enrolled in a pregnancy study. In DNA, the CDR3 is TGCGCCAGCAGCATAGGTCGTCCGACAGGGGGCAATCAGCCCCAGCATTTT. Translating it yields CASSIGRPTGGNQPQHF.